The 16 T cell receptor beta chains in this list originate from one sample, sequenced in a study of T cell responses to AZD1222 COVID-19 vaccine. Sequencing was performed with immunoSEQ multiplex PCR; in TCRdb, only in-frame clones are kept and a portion is missing. The repertoire has 65,000 to 80,000 clones, about 90% of them found once; the top ten carry roughly a quarter. This specimen was peripheral blood, taken on day 0 of AZD1222 vaccination. The receptor set was obtained from an adult in good health.

The chain is built from TRBV25-1 and TRBJ2-7; the match to TRBD1 covers 9 bases. The CDR3 extends over 15 amino acids. The J segment lost 1 base and the V segment lost 3 bases, leaving 4 bases of the junction unmatched. Germline V lookup: CDR1 MGHDK, CDR2 SYGVNS. CDR3 amino acids: CASSDSGTGSYEQYF. The CDR3 nucleotides are TGTGCCAGCAGTGACTCCGGGACAGGGTCCTACGAGCAGTACTTC.

The chain is built from TRBV3-1 (or the pseudogene TRBV3-2) and TRBJ2-1; 10 bases are a match to TRBD2. CDR3 length equals 15 residues. J was trimmed by 5 bases and V by 4 bases; bases with no gene match: 5. From germline, CDR1 is LGHDT and CDR2 YNNKEL (reference sequence). The CDR3: CASSRFLAGDNEQFF. The CDR3 bases are TGTGCCAGCAGCCGGTTCCTAGCGGGGGACAATGAGCAGTTCTTC.

The chain recombines TRBV5-1 with TRBJ2-5; possibly TRBD1 or TRBD2 for D (6 bases each). CDR1 is SGHRS, CDR2 YFSETQ, per germline. The V end was cut by 0 bases, the J end by 2 bases, with 11 bases between. This CDR3 is 15 amino acids long. The CDR3: CASSLDRGTQETQYF. CDR3 DNA sequence: TGCGCCAGCAGCTTGGATCGGGGGACACAAGAGACCCAGTACTTC.

V gene TRBV7-9 combines with J gene TRBJ1-1, with D possibly being TRBD1 (6 bases). Germline V gene lookup returns CDR1 SEHNR and CDR2 FQNEAQ (reference sequence). Trimming stripped 4 bases from V and 5 bases from J, with 17 bases between. This CDR3 region has 15 residues. CDR3 coding DNA: TGTGCCAGCAGCTCGGACGGGACACCGAGTACTGAAGCTTTCTTT. It specifies CASSSDGTPSTEAFF.

This chain uses TRBV27 with TRBJ1-4; 10 nucleotides align to TRBD1. V gave up 6 bases and J gave up 8 bases; unmatched junction bases: 12. This CDR3 is built from 16 residues. Germline lookup yields CDR1 MNHEY and CDR2 SMNVEV (reference sequence). The CDR3 sequence: CASSSRGTGDNEKLFF. The CDR3 DNA is TGTGCCAGCAGCTCCCGAGGGACAGGGGATAACGAAAAACTGTTTTTT.

The gene calls are TRBV9 and TRBJ2-5; D may be TRBD1 (6 bases). The CDR3 is 18 residues long. Germline V gene data show CDR1 as SGDLS and CDR2 as YYNGEE. The germline V and J ends were trimmed by 0 bases and 3 bases, with 21 bases remaining between them. The CDR3 sequence: CASSVDDRHGRSKETQYF. The CDR3 DNA sequence: TGTGCCAGCAGCGTAGACGACAGGCATGGTAGATCGAAAGAGACCCAGTACTTC.

DNA of the CDR3: TGCGCCAGCAGCTTGGATGGCGCGGATTATTATGTCACCGGGGAGCTGTTTTTT. Its translation is CASSLDGADYYVTGELFF. The V call is TRBV5-1, the J call TRBJ2-2; D call uncertain. The length of the CDR3 is 18 residues. Germline V gene lookup returns CDR1 SGHRS and CDR2 YFSETQ. Trimming left V 0 bases short and J 4 bases short, with 19 bases between.

This chain joins TRBV14 and TRBJ1-6; D ambiguous. Germline V gene data show CDR1 as SGHDN and CDR2 as FVKESK. V dropped 0 bases and J dropped 9 bases, with 9 bases sitting between them. The CDR3 is 14 amino acids. The CDR3 spells CASSQDLTASPLHF. Here the CDR3 DNA reads TGTGCCAGCAGCCAAGACCTCACGGCTTCACCCCTCCACTTT. Supplemented by reference TRBV14 and TRBJ1-6, the full variable domain reads EAGVTQFPSHSVIEKGQTVTLRCDPISGHDNLYWYRRVMGKEIKFLLHFVKESKQDESGMPNNRFLAERTGGTYSTLKVQPAELEDSGVYFCASSQDLTASPLHFGNGTRLTVT.

V is TRBV19 and J is TRBJ2-4, with TRBD2 matching over 7 bases. The ends lost 6 bases at V and 4 bases at J; junction bases unmatched: 6. Germline CDR1 LNHDA, CDR2 SQIVND (reference sequence). CDR3 length: 14 residues. The CDR3 nucleotides are TGTGCCAGTAGGGCCCGGGGGGATAAAAACATTCAGTACTTC. As protein: CASRARGDKNIQYF.

CDR3 bases: TGCGCCAGCACCTACAGGGGGCGGAAGGTCTTACGGCTCCGCTACACCTTC. Its translation is CASTYRGRKVLRLRYTF. The rearrangement uses TRBV10-1 and TRBJ1-2; 9 nucleotides align to TRBD1. Germline V gene data show CDR1 as WNHNN and CDR2 as SYGVQD (reference sequence). This CDR3 comprises 17 residues. With 7 bases clipped from V and 9 bases from J, the junction kept 21 bases outside the gene matches.

The chain combines TRBV7-9 with TRBJ1-6; 10 nucleotides agree with TRBD1. The CDR3 has 16 amino acids. The V gene end was trimmed by 1 base and the J gene end by 8 bases; junction bases not matched to a gene: 5. The germline V gene encodes CDR1 SEHNR and CDR2 FQNEAQ (reference sequence). In DNA form, the CDR3 reads TGTGCCAGCAGCTTAGTGGGACAGGGGATATATTCACCCCTCCACTTT. This gives the protein CASSLVGQGIYSPLHF.

Only a few counts were recorded for this clone. This chain connects TRBV28 to TRBJ1-5; D possibly corresponds to TRBD1 (5 bases). The CDR3 runs to 13 residues. Germline V gene sequence: CDR1 MDHEN, CDR2 SYDVKM. V was pared by 10 bases and J by 4 bases, with 14 bases between. This chain's CDR3 is CATRWAGNQPQHF. CDR3 nucleotide sequence: TGTGCCACCAGATGGGCAGGGAATCAGCCCCAGCATTTT.

V is TRBV14 and J is TRBJ2-1; TRBD2 matches at 7 bases. CDR1 is SGHDN, CDR2 FVKESK, per germline. This CDR3 is 13 amino acids long. With 4 bases clipped from V and 9 bases from J, the junction kept 6 bases outside the gene matches. DNA for the CDR3: TGTGCCAGCAGCCCCGGGGGGTATCGTGAGCAGTTCTTC. Its protein product is CASSPGGYREQFF.

This sequence joins TRBV6-1 and TRBJ2-7, with unresolved D. The V gene lost 2 bases and the J gene lost 5 bases, with 16 bases spanning the gap. Germline V gene data show CDR1 as MNHNS and CDR2 as SASEGT. This CDR3 contains 15 residues. The CDR3 region is CASSERAIPIHEQYF. CDR3 DNA sequence: TGTGCCAGCAGTGAAAGGGCAATCCCGATCCACGAGCAGTACTTC.

The chain employs TRBV5-4 and TRBJ1-1, with D uncertain. V was trimmed by 1 base and J by 1 base, leaving 8 bases between them. The CDR3 runs to 14 residues. The germline CDR1 and CDR2 sequences are SGHNT and YYREEE (reference sequence). CDR3 DNA: TGTGCCAGCAGCTTGCATGGGCAGAACACTGAAGCTTTCTTT. This translates into CASSLHGQNTEAFF.

This clone has just one count. The chain carries TRBV7-2 and TRBJ2-5; D remains ambiguous. Trimming removed 8 bases at V and 5 bases at J, with 15 bases between. Germline values: CDR1 SGHTA, CDR2 FQGNSA. The CDR3 is made up of 13 amino acids. The CDR3 sequence is CASGRPSAETQYF. The CDR3 DNA reads TGTGCCAGCGGGCGGCCCTCGGCGGAGACCCAGTACTTC.